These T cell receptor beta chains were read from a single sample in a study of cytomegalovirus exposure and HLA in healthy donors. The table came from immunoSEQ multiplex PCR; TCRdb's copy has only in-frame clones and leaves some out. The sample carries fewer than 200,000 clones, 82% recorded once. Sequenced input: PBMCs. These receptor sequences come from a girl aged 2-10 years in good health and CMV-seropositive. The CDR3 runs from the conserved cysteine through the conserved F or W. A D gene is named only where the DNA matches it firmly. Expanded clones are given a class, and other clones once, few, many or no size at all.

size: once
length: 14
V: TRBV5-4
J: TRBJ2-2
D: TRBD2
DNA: TGTGCCAGCAGTCCTGGACTAGCGGCCGGGGAGCTGTTTTTT
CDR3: CASSPGLAAGELFF

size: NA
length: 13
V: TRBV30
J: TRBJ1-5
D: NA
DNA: TGTGCCTGGAGTGTGGGAGGAGATCAGCCCCAGCATTTT
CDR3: CAWSVGGDQPQHF

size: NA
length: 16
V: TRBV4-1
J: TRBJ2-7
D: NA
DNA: TGCGCCAGCAGCCTTAACCGGGACATGCACTCCTACGAGCAGTACTTC
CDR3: CASSLNRDMHSYEQYF

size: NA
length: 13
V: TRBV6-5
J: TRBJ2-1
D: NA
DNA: TGTGCCAGCGCTGCCTCTTTAGCAAAGGAGCAGTTCTTC
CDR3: CASAASLAKEQFF

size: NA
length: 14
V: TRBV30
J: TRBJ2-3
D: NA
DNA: TGTGCCTGGAGTGACGGGGTTCGCACAGATACGCAGTATTTT
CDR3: CAWSDGVRTDTQYF

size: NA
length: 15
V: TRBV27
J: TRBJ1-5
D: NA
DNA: TGTGCCAGCAGTCCGACGACTTTCAGCAATCAGCCCCAGCATTTT
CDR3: CASSPTTFSNQPQHF

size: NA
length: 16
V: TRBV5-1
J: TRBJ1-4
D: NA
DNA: TGCGCCAGCAGCTTGGGGGACATGACAACTAATGAAAAACTGTTTTTT
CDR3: CASSLGDMTTNEKLFF

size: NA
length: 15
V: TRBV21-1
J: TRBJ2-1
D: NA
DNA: TGTGCCAGCAGCCGATACGACAGCCCCTACAATGAGCAGTTCTTC
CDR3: CASSRYDSPYNEQFF

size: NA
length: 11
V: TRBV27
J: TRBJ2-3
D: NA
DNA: TGTGCCAGCACCGGCGGGGATACGCAGTATTTT
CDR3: CASTGGDTQYF

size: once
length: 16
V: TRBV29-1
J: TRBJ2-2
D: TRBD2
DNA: TGCAGCGTGACCGGGACTAGCGGGAGCACCACCGGGGAGCTGTTTTTT
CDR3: CSVTGTSGSTTGELFF

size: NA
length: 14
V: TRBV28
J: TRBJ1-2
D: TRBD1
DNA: TGTGCCAGCAGTTTATCGGGACAGGGGTTTGGCTACACCTTC
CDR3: CASSLSGQGFGYTF

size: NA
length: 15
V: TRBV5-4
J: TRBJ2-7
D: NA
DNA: TGTGCCAGCAGCCCATCTCGCAGACTGGGCTACGAGCAGTACTTC
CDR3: CASSPSRRLGYEQYF

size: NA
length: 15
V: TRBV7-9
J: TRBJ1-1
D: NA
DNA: TGTGCCAGCAGCTCCCTGGAGATAAAGAACACTGAAGCTTTCTTT
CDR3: CASSSLEIKNTEAFF

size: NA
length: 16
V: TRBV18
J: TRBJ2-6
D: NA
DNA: TGTGCCAGCTCATCGTACAGGGAAACTGGGGCCAACGTCCTGACTTTC
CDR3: CASSSYRETGANVLTF

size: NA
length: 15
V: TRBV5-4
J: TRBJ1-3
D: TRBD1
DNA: TGTGCCAGCAGCGTCACAGGGGGCGCTGGAAACACCATATATTTT
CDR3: CASSVTGGAGNTIYF

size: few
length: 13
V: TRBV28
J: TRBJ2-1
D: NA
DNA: TGTGCCAGCAGTTTTTACAGCTACAATGAGCAGTTCTTC
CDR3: CASSFYSYNEQFF

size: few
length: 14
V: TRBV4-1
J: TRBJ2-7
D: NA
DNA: TGCGCCAGCAGCCTAGTTCTTACGACCTACGAGCAGTACTTC
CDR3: CASSLVLTTYEQYF

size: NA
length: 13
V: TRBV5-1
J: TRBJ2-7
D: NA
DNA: TGCGCCAGCAGCTTGGCCCGGGTGGACGAGCAGTACTTC
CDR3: CASSLARVDEQYF

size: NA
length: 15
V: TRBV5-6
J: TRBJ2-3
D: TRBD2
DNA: TGTGCCAGCAGCCATAGCGGGAGAGATTTAGATACGCAGTATTTT
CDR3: CASSHSGRDLDTQYF

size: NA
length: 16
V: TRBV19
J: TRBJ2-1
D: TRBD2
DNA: TGTGCCAGTAGTATAGGGCTAGCGGGAGGTCCCAATGAGCAGTTCTTC
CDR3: CASSIGLAGGPNEQFF

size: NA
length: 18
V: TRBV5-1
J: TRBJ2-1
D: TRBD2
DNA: TGCGCCAGCAGCTTGGGTCCCTCTAGCGGGAGGACCCACAATGAGCAGTTCTTC
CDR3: CASSLGPSSGRTHNEQFF

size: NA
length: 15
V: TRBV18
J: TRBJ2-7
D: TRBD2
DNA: TGTGCCAGCTCACTCGAACCTAGCGGGAGTCACGAGCAGTACTTC
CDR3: CASSLEPSGSHEQYF

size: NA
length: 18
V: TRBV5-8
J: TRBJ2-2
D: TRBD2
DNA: TGTGCCAGCAGCTTTGAGGGGACTAGCGGCATAAGCACCGGGGAGCTGTTTTTT
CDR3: CASSFEGTSGISTGELFF

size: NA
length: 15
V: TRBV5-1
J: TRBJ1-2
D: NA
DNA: TGCGCCAGCAGCTTGGCCGAAGGAGGGGCGCGGGGCTACACCTTC
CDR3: CASSLAEGGARGYTF

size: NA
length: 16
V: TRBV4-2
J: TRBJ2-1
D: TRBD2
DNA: TGTGCCAGCAGCCAAGGTCCGGGACTAGCCGACTATGAGCAGTTCTTC
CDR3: CASSQGPGLADYEQFF

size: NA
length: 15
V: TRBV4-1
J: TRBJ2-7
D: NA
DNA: TGCGCCAGCAGCCGAATACAGGGAGTACACTACGAGCAGTACTTC
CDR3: CASSRIQGVHYEQYF